This paragraph reports one TCR beta chain. The antigen is undetermined. This record comes from a study of T cells after posttransplantation cyclophosphamide. The study, taken as a whole, reports: Donor CD8+ memory clones often dominated recipient blood repertoires at later times. TRB clonality was highly associated with recipient CMV seropositivity and reactivation.

The assay was immunoSEQ multiplex PCR, and TCRdb's table has in-frame clones only and misses some. The sample gives about 36,000 clones, 78% of which show up once; 7.5% to 10% is in the top ten. Treatment was busulfan-fludarabine conditioning, a marrow graft, and cyclophosphamide on days +3 and +4. CDR1 and CDR2 from the germline V gene are SQVTM and ANQGSEA. This CDR3 region has 12 residues. Deletions cut 6 bases from V and 2 bases from J, with 11 bases between. The sample consisted of CD4+ T cells sorted from blood, taken about 1,900 days after a stem cell transplant with posttransplant cyclophosphamide. The J gene is TRBJ2-7, the V gene TRBV29-1; D uncertain. The source is a female patient aged 35-55 years who received an allogeneic stem cell transplant from a related donor, was CMV-positive, and had no GVHD. The T cells may partly be graft donor cells. The CDR3 sequence is CSVEAPTYEQYF. CDR3 bases: TGCAGCGTAGAGGCACCTACCTACGAGCAGTACTTC.